This entry lists 30 T cell receptor beta chains sequenced from one sample in a study of CD8+CD57+ T cells in acquired aplastic anemia. Genomic DNA acted as the template from which TCR beta VDJ combination and CDR3 sequence profiling were carried out. Each CDR3 protein gets one entry after TCRdb re-called the reads with MiXCR. The sample lists some 120,000 distinct CDR3 sequences, approximately 50% occurring once. Those patients picked for sequencing had displayed CD8+CD57+ cell expansion on flow cytometry. What was sequenced was sorted CD4+, CD8+, or CD8+CD57+ T cells (not recorded which) from PBMCs. The receptors were gathered from a human donor with aplastic anemia.

This clonotype was recorded many times. The CDR3 DNA follows: TGTGCCAGCAGCTTCGGTCCGGGAAATAAACTGTTTTTT. Protein sequence: CASSFGPGNKLFF. V is TRBV7-3 and J is TRBJ1-4; D is undetermined. CDR1 is SGHTA, CDR2 FQGTGA, per germline. Trimming took 3 bases from V and 11 from J, leaving 13 bases between them. The CDR3 consists of 13 residues.

V and J are TRBV10-3 and TRBJ1-5, with 9 bases lining up with TRBD1. Germline CDR1 and CDR2: ENHRY and SYGVKD. This CDR3 comprises 16 residues. V shed 8 bases, J shed 6 bases, and the junction held 14 bases outside the gene matches. CDR3 nucleotide sequence: TGTGCCATCGCCGGACAGGGGACACCTTCCTGTCAGCCCCAGCATTTT. Amino acids: CAIAGQGTPSCQPQHF.

The genes are TRBV11-2 and TRBJ2-4; D ambiguous. The CDR3 length is 18 residues. The V and J ends lost 0 bases and 0 bases respectively, with 15 bases between them. CDR1 and CDR2 (germline): SGHAT, FQNNGV. In nucleotides, the CDR3 is TGTGCCAGCAGCTTAGATTTCAGGCCAGCAAAAGCCAAAAACATTCAGTACTTC. As protein: CASSLDFRPAKAKNIQYF.

Only one count was recorded for this clonotype. The chain couples TRBV7-2 to TRBJ2-7; 8 bases align to TRBD2. Trimming removed 3 bases from V and 2 bases from J; junction bases left unmatched: 6. Germline CDR1 SGHTA, CDR2 FQGNSA. CDR3 length equals 15 residues. CDR3 region: CASSFLAGGTYEQYF. The CDR3 nucleotides are TGTGCCAGCAGCTTCCTAGCGGGTGGGACCTACGAGCAGTACTTC.

The J gene is TRBJ2-7, the V gene TRBV7-9; 10 bases line up with TRBD2. The CDR3 loop spans 14 amino acids. The V segment lost 3 bases and the J segment 5 bases; nucleotides outside the gene matches: 4. Germline V gives CDR1 SEHNR, CDR2 FQNEAQ (reference sequence). CDR3 loop: CASSFSGGLNEQYF. DNA of the CDR3: TGTGCCAGCAGCTTTAGCGGGGGGCTCAACGAGCAGTACTTC.

V usage is TRBV15 and J usage is TRBJ2-1, with D maybe TRBD2 (5 bases). Germline-derived CDR1 and CDR2 are LNHNV and YYDKDF (reference sequence). The germline V and J ends were trimmed by 2 bases and 11 bases, with 13 bases remaining between them. The CDR3 runs to 13 residues. CDR3 DNA sequence: TGTGCCACCAGCAGAACCTCGACTATTCAGCAGTTCTTC. Its translation is CATSRTSTIQQFF.

The V gene is TRBV19, the J gene TRBJ1-1; no reliable D call. The ends were cut back, 5 bases at V and 3 bases at J, with 10 bases in the middle. The germline V gene encodes CDR1 LNHDA and CDR2 SQIVND (reference sequence). The CDR3 contains 13 residues. The CDR3 nucleotides are TGTGCCAGTAGTCCCGCCGTTTACACTGAAGCTTTCTTT. It is translated as CASSPAVYTEAFF. The complete variable domain, with remaining parts taken from reference TRBV19 and TRBJ1-1, reads DGGITQSPKYLFRKEGQNVTLSCEQNLNHDAMYWYRQDPGQGLRLIYYSQIVNDFQKGDIAEGYSVSREKKESFPLTVTSAQKNPTAFYLCASSPAVYTEAFFGQGTRLTVV.

V gene TRBV24-1 combines with J gene TRBJ2-3; 8 nucleotides match TRBD2. CDR3 length equals 16 residues. Germline assignment: CDR1 KGHDR and CDR2 SFDVKD. V gave up 1 base and J gave up 0 bases; unmatched junction bases: 2. The CDR3 here is CATSDFSGTSTDTQYF. In DNA form, the CDR3 reads TGTGCCACCAGTGATTTTAGCGGGACTAGCACAGATACGCAGTATTTT.

This chain uses TRBV7-3 with TRBJ2-7; 10 bases align to TRBD2. Germline trimming cut 4 bases from V and 0 bases from J; bases unmatched to any gene: 3. In germline, CDR1 is SGHTA, CDR2 FQGTGA. The CDR3 spans 15 residues. CDR3 in DNA: TGTGCCAGCAGCTCTACTAGCGGGGACTCCTACGAGCAGTACTTC. This codes for CASSSTSGDSYEQYF.

In its sample, this clonotype was seen many times. V is TRBV11-1 and J is TRBJ1-6; the D is unclear. Germline values: CDR1 SGHAT, CDR2 FQDESV (reference sequence). V lost 1 base and J lost 7, with 11 bases in between. The CDR3 is 15 amino acids. CDR3 DNA: TGTGCCAGCAGCTTAGAGAGCCCCTGGAATTCACCCCTCCACTTT. Residues: CASSLESPWNSPLHF. Combining the CDR3 with reference TRBV11-1 and TRBJ1-6 gives the whole variable domain EAEVAQSPRYKITEKSQAVAFWCDPISGHATLYWYRQILGQGPELLVQFQDESVVDDSQLPKDRFSAERLKGVDSTLKIQPAELGDSAMYLCASSLESPWNSPLHFGNGTRLTVT.

The chain couples TRBV2 to TRBJ2-1; D gene uncertain. The germline V gene encodes CDR1 SNHLY and CDR2 FYNNEI. The ends were cut back, 3 bases at V and 7 bases at J, with 4 bases in the middle. The CDR3 covers 11 residues. DNA for the CDR3: TGTGCCAGCAGTGACTGGAATGAGCAGTTCTTC. It codes for CASSDWNEQFF.

This clonotype was detected a few times. The rearrangement joins TRBV12-5 to TRBJ1-4; no clear D gene. V shed 1 base and J shed 7 bases, with 10 bases lying between them. This CDR3 is 14 amino acids long. Looked up from germline, CDR1 is LGHNT and CDR2 is FRNRAP. The CDR3 protein is CASGLDVASEKLFF. CDR3 DNA sequence: TGTGCTAGTGGTTTGGATGTAGCTTCTGAAAAACTGTTTTTT.

The chain carries TRBV19 and TRBJ2-7; D is possibly TRBD1 or TRBD2 (5 bases each). The CDR3 contains 15 residues. With 5 bases removed from V and 3 bases from J, the gap between germline ends came to 17 bases. Germline loops: CDR1 LNHDA, CDR2 SQIVND (reference sequence). CDR3 loop: CASSPTPAGSYEQYF. The CDR3 DNA reads as TGTGCCAGTAGTCCCACCCCGGCAGGGAGCTACGAGCAGTACTTC.

This clonotype was recorded many times. The chain links TRBV6-2 or TRBV6-3 to TRBJ2-7; D perhaps matches TRBD2 (5 bases). The V gene's germline CDR1 is MNHEY and CDR2 SVGEGT. The CDR3 is 14 residues long. Trimming stripped 2 bases from V and 4 bases from J, with 12 bases between. CDR3 coding DNA: TGTGCCAGCAGTTACCTACCGGGAACATACGAGCAGTACTTC. Protein product: CASSYLPGTYEQYF.

Concerning this clonotype: The junction does not match germline at one end; this may be a read error. The chain combines TRBV7-6 with TRBJ2-1; TRBD1 might be the D (5 bases). CDR3 length: 13 residues. The V gene's germline CDR1 is SGHVS and CDR2 FNYEAQ. CDR3 residues: CASSLQGYNEQLF. Here the CDR3 DNA reads TGTGCCAGCAGCTTACAGGGTTACAATGAGCAGTTATTC.

The CDR3 coding sequence is TGTGCCAGCAGTGACACCGGGAACTCTAACTATGGCTACACCTTC. It translates to CASSDTGNSNYGYTF. The chain uses TRBV25-1 and TRBJ1-2; D is uncertain. Germline V lookup: CDR1 MGHDK, CDR2 SYGVNS. V lost 3 bases and J 0 bases, leaving 11 bases between the germline ends. The CDR3 has 15 residues.

The chain carries TRBV20-1 and TRBJ1-2, with TRBD1 as a possible D gene (5 bases). Trimming stripped 2 bases from V and 0 bases from J, with 13 bases between. Germline lookup yields CDR1 DFQATT and CDR2 SNEGSKA (reference sequence). CDR3 length equals 15 residues. CDR3 nucleotide sequence: TGCAGTGCTAGACCTGTGGGGGAAGCTAACTATGGCTACACCTTC. This gives the protein CSARPVGEANYGYTF.

J is TRBJ2-6 and V is TRBV2; no clear D gene. The V end was cut by 5 bases, the J end by 4 bases, with 15 bases between. Germline loops: CDR1 SNHLY, CDR2 FYNNEI. There are 16 residues in the CDR3. CDR3 bases: TGTGCCAGCAGTATGCGGCACAGCTCCGGGGCCAACGTCCTGACTTTC. Protein product: CASSMRHSSGANVLTF.

The chain carries TRBV20-1 and TRBJ1-2, with D unclear. In germline, CDR1 is DFQATT, CDR2 SNEGSKA (reference sequence). V was trimmed by 0 bases and J by 0 bases, leaving 8 bases between them. CDR3 length: 14 amino acids. The CDR3 loop is CSARDYGTNYGYTF. The CDR3 DNA reads TGCAGTGCTAGAGATTACGGAACTAACTATGGCTACACCTTC.

The chain recombines TRBV19 with TRBJ1-3; D gene unclear. Trimming shortened V by 5 bases and J by 0 bases, and 11 bases separated the two germline ends. CDR3 length equals 15 residues. Looked up from germline, CDR1 is LNHDA and CDR2 is SQIVND (reference sequence). CDR3 in amino acids: CASSFRHRSGNTIYF. CDR3 nucleotide sequence: TGTGCCAGTAGTTTCCGGCACCGCTCTGGAAACACCATATATTTT.

A few counts support this clonotype. The CDR3 DNA reads TGTGCCAGTGGGACAGGATTTAATTCACCCCTCCACTTT. Residues: CASGTGFNSPLHF. The rearrangement links TRBV19 to TRBJ1-6, with TRBD1 matching 8 bases. The CDR3 runs to 13 residues. Looked up from germline, CDR1 is LNHDA and CDR2 is SQIVND (reference sequence). V lost 8 bases to trimming and J lost 6 bases; unmatched junction nucleotides: 3.

This chain links TRBV11-2 with TRBJ1-1; 7 positions match TRBD1. Per the germline V gene, CDR1 is SGHAT and CDR2 is FQNNGV. The CDR3 runs to 16 residues. V dropped 5 bases and J dropped 1; count of bases not matched to a gene: 10. The DNA for the CDR3 is TGTGCCAGCAGCGGGGGTAGGGGGCGTAGGAACACTGAAGCTTTCTTT. This codes for CASSGGRGRRNTEAFF.

This clonotype was counted only a few times. This chain links TRBV18 with TRBJ1-1; 8 bases fit TRBD1. This CDR3 is built from 16 residues. Germline V gene data show CDR1 as KGHSH and CDR2 as LQKENI. V lost 3 bases, J lost 3 bases, and 9 bases stayed unmatched. CDR3 coding DNA: TGTGCCAGCTCACCGCCTCAGGGGGCCTGGGACACTGAAGCTTTCTTT. Translating gives CASSPPQGAWDTEAFF.

V gene TRBV7-6 combines with J gene TRBJ2-1, with TRBD1 matching over 10 bases. Germline CDR1 and CDR2: SGHVS and FNYEAQ. There are 15 residues in the CDR3. Trimming took 1 base from V and 9 from J; bases not matched to a gene: 6. DNA for the CDR3: TGTGCCAGCAGCTTAGGCGGACAGGGGGTACGTGAGCAGTTCTTC. It encodes CASSLGGQGVREQFF.

The rearrangement joins TRBV7-6 to TRBJ2-7; TRBD1 matches at 10 bases. Trimming took 5 bases from V and 4 from J; bases not matched to a gene: 8. Germline assignment: CDR1 SGHVS and CDR2 FNYEAQ. The CDR3 has 15 amino acids. CDR3 region: CASSPDAGQGYEQYF. The CDR3 DNA follows: TGTGCCAGCAGCCCGGACGCGGGACAGGGGTACGAGCAGTACTTC.

This clonotype was seen just once. The chain is built from TRBV20-1 and TRBJ2-7, with a tentative D call TRBD1 (6 bases). The V gene lost 6 bases and the J gene lost 2 bases, with 14 bases spanning the gap. Germline-derived CDR1 and CDR2 are DFQATT and SNEGSKA (reference sequence). The CDR3 has 13 amino acids. The DNA of the CDR3 is TGCAGTGCCGCGGACAGCCCCACCTACGAGCAGTACTTC. It is translated as CSAADSPTYEQYF.

This clonotype has only one observation. The J gene is TRBJ1-1, the V gene TRBV19, with D hard to call. Trimming left V 6 bases short and J 1 base short, with 9 bases between. The CDR3 runs 13 residues. From germline, CDR1 is LNHDA and CDR2 SQIVND (reference sequence). The CDR3 DNA follows: TGTGCCAGTAGCATGGGCCGGAACACTGAAGCTTTCTTT. This gives the protein CASSMGRNTEAFF.

The chain is built from TRBV2 and TRBJ2-5; D may be TRBD1 (5 bases). This CDR3 comprises 13 residues. Trimming took 6 bases from V and 4 from J, leaving 12 bases between them. CDR1 and CDR2 (germline): SNHLY, FYNNEI. The CDR3, as DNA: TGTGCCAGCAGCTTGGGGCCCGGAGAGACCCAGTACTTC. Encoded protein: CASSLGPGETQYF. Drawing the rest from reference TRBV2 and TRBJ2-5, the complete variable domain is EPEVTQTPSHQVTQMGQEVILRCVPISNHLYFYWYRQILGQKVEFLVSFYNNEISEKSEIFDDQFSVERPDGSNFTLKIRSTKLEDSAMYFCASSLGPGETQYFGPGTRLLVL.

The chain employs TRBV7-9 and TRBJ2-5; D is undetermined. In germline, CDR1 is SEHNR, CDR2 FQNEAQ (reference sequence). V lost 6 bases to trimming and J lost 2 bases, with 10 bases between them. This CDR3 region has 13 residues. CDR3 sequence: CASSFRAQETQYF. In DNA, the CDR3 is TGTGCCAGCAGTTTTCGAGCGCAAGAGACCCAGTACTTC.

Ten or more counts support this clonotype. The chain combines TRBV20-1 with TRBJ2-3; no clear D. CDR1 is DFQATT and CDR2 is SNEGSKA in the germline V gene (reference sequence). Trimming took 3 bases from V and 2 from J, leaving 12 bases between them. This CDR3 is 14 amino acids long. The CDR3 nucleotides are TGCAGTGCTAGTGCATATACGTCCACAGATACGCAGTATTTT. Protein sequence: CSASAYTSTDTQYF.